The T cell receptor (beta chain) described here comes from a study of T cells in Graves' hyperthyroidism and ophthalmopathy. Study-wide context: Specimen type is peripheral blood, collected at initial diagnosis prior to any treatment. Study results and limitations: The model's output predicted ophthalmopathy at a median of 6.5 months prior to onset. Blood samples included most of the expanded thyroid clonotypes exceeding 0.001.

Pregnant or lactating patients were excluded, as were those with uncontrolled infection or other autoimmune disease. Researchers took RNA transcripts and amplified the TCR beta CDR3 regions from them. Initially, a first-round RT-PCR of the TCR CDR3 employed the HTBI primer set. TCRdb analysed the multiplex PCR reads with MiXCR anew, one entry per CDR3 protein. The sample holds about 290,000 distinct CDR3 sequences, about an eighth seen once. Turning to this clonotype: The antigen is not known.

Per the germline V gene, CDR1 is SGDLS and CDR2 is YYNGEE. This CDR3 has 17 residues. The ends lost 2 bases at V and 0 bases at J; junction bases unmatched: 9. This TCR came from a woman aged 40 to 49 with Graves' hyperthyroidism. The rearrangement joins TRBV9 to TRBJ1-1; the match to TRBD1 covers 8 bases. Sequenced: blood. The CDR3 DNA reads TGTGCCAGCAGCGTCCTTAACCGGGACAGGTTGAACACTGAAGCTTTCTTT. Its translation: CASSVLNRDRLNTEAFF.